Shown below are 24 T cell receptor beta chains from a single sample sequenced in a study of OX40 agonist ivuxolimab in advanced cancers. TCRdb's table, derived via immunoSEQ multiplex PCR, lists solely in-frame clones and lacks some. The sample lists over 40,000 clones; about 88% were seen once. Sample: CD4+ or CD8+ T cells sorted from blood, taken in a trial of the OX40 agonist ivuxolimab. These receptors were collected from an adult with an advanced solid tumor such as melanoma, head and neck, liver or kidney cancer.

CDR3 in DNA: TGTGCCAGCAGCTCCTATGGGGGTGACGAGCAGTACTTC. The encoded protein is CASSSYGGDEQYF. This sequence joins TRBV5-6 and TRBJ2-7, with D possibly called TRBD1 or TRBD2 (5 bases each). The CDR3 totals 13 residues. Trimming took 3 bases from V and 5 from J, leaving 12 bases between them. Germline CDR1 and CDR2: SGHDT and YYEEEE.

The chain combines TRBV5-1 with TRBJ1-5, with a possible D match to TRBD1 (5 bases). This CDR3 is built from 15 residues. Trimming pared 1 base from V and 0 bases from J, leaving 8 bases between. Germline CDR1 SGHRS, CDR2 YFSETQ. CDR3 DNA sequence: TGCGCCAGCAGCTTGATAGGGGCTAGCAATCAGCCCCAGCATTTT. Its protein is CASSLIGASNQPQHF. Drawing the rest from reference TRBV5-1 and TRBJ1-5, the complete variable domain is KAGVTQTPRYLIKTRGQQVTLSCSPISGHRSVSWYQQTPGQGLQFLFEYFSETQRNKGNFPGRFSGRQFSNSRSEMNVSTLELGDSALYLCASSLIGASNQPQHFGDGTRLSIL.

The chain uses TRBV15 and TRBJ1-2, with D hard to call. This CDR3 has 14 amino acids. V lost 0 bases and J 2 bases, leaving 7 bases between the germline ends. Germline V gene sequence: CDR1 LNHNV, CDR2 YYDKDF (reference sequence). CDR3 bases: TGTGCCACCAGCAGAGATCAAAGCAACTATGGCTACACCTTC. It yields the protein CATSRDQSNYGYTF.

This rearrangement joins TRBV6-1 to TRBJ2-7, with 10 bases aligning to TRBD2. The junction had 4 bases not matched to a gene; V was cut back by 8 bases and J by 0 bases. The CDR3 is made up of 14 amino acids. Germline V gene data show CDR1 as MNHNS and CDR2 as SASEGT. DNA of the CDR3: TGTGCCAGCGGGAGCGGGGGGGCCTCCTACGAGCAGTACTTC. Translating gives CASGSGGASYEQYF.

V gene TRBV6-6 combines with J gene TRBJ1-3; D is possibly TRBD1 (6 bases). The germline V gene encodes CDR1 MNHNY and CDR2 SVGAGI (reference sequence). V dropped 5 bases and J dropped 0 bases, with 14 bases sitting between them. This CDR3 is built from 16 residues. The CDR3 here is CASSTGTLSSGNTIYF. As DNA, the CDR3 is TGTGCCAGCAGTACTGGGACACTGAGCTCTGGAAACACCATATATTTT.

The chain recombines TRBV9 with TRBJ1-6; maybe TRBD1 (5 bases). The CDR3 runs 15 residues. Germline V lookup: CDR1 SGDLS, CDR2 YYNGEE. Trimming removed 4 bases from V and 7 bases from J, with 15 bases in between. CDR3 DNA: TGTGCCAGCAGCACCTCTTGGGACCCAAATTCACCCCTCCACTTT. Translating gives CASSTSWDPNSPLHF.

This sequence joins TRBV27 and TRBJ1-2; D may be TRBD1 (5 bases). This CDR3 has 18 residues. Germline CDR1 and CDR2: MNHEY and SMNVEV (reference sequence). Trimming left V 3 bases short and J 4 bases short, with 24 bases between. Written as DNA, the CDR3 is TGTGCCAGCAGTTTCTCCGAGGGAGGGGCCGTATTCTCCTATGGCTACACCTTC. This gives the protein CASSFSEGGAVFSYGYTF.

DNA for the CDR3: TGTGCCAGCAGCGTAGAGGGTAGCACAGATACGCAGTATTTT. Protein: CASSVEGSTDTQYF. The genes are TRBV9 and TRBJ2-3; no clear D gene. V lost 0 bases, J lost 0 bases, and 5 bases lay in between. This CDR3 region has 14 residues. Germline V CDR1 and CDR2: SGDLS, YYNGEE. Full variable domain (rest looked up from reference TRBV9 and TRBJ2-3): DSGVTQTPKHLITATGQRVTLRCSPRSGDLSVYWYQQSLDQGLQFLIQYYNGEERAKGNILERFSAQQFPDLHSELNLSSLELGDSALYFCASSVEGSTDTQYFGPGTRLTVL.

The gene calls are TRBV29-1 and TRBJ2-3; TRBD2 aligns across 7 bases. Looked up from germline, CDR1 is SQVTM and CDR2 is ANQGSEA. V lost 4 bases and J lost 1; bases outside the gene matches: 5. This CDR3 has 14 residues. CDR3 residues: CSVVASGRTDTQYF. The DNA for the CDR3 is TGCAGCGTTGTGGCTAGCGGTCGCACAGATACGCAGTATTTT.

This clone was counted a few times. The genes are TRBV19 and TRBJ1-1, with TRBD1 as a possible D gene (6 bases). Between the trimmed V and J ends, which lost 5 bases and 0 bases, there was a span of 10 bases. The CDR3 consists of 14 residues. Germline CDR1 and CDR2: LNHDA and SQIVND (reference sequence). The CDR3: CASSAGTLNTEAFF. The CDR3 bases are TGTGCCAGTAGTGCCGGGACATTGAACACTGAAGCTTTCTTT.

This clone was seen a few times. This chain uses TRBV19 with TRBJ2-7; D could derive from TRBD1 or TRBD2 (5 bases each). The CDR3 runs to 11 residues. CDR1 is LNHDA, CDR2 SQIVND, per germline (reference sequence). Here the CDR3 reads CAVGPPSEQYF. In nucleotides, the CDR3 is TGTGCGGTGGGACCCCCGAGCGAGCAGTACTTC. Supplemented by reference TRBV19 and TRBJ2-7, the full variable domain reads DGGITQSPKYLFRKEGQNVTLSCEQNLNHDAMYWYRQDPGQGLRLIYYSQIVNDFQKGDIAEGYSVSREKKESFPLTVTSAQKNPTAFYLCAVGPPSEQYFGPGTRLTVT.

The V call is TRBV7-3, the J call TRBJ2-3; a weak D match, TRBD2 (7 bases). The CDR3 spans 16 residues. With 1 base removed from V and 4 bases from J, the gap between germline ends came to 15 bases. Germline CDR1 is SGHTA and CDR2 is FQGTGA. CDR3 in DNA: TGTGCCAGCAGCTTAAGGGCGGGGGCCGGGGCAGATACGCAGTATTTT. This sequence encodes CASSLRAGAGADTQYF.

The chain joins TRBV11-3 to TRBJ2-1, with TRBD1 matching 7 bases. Losses at the gene ends were 5 bases for V and 7 bases for J; bases not matched to a gene: 11. This CDR3 is 15 amino acids long. CDR1 and CDR2 (germline): SGHNT, YENEEA. The CDR3 sequence: CASSLGERGHNEQFF. DNA of the CDR3: TGTGCCAGCAGCCTGGGGGAGAGGGGGCATAATGAGCAGTTCTTC.

This clone has a single count. This chain connects TRBV11-3 to TRBJ2-3; TRBD2 matches at 11 bases. V was pared by 5 bases and J by 3 bases, with 4 bases of the junction left unmatched. This CDR3 contains 15 residues. CDR1 and CDR2 from the germline V gene are SGHNT and YENEEA. CDR3 sequence (DNA): TGTGCCAGCAGCCTAACTAGCGGGAGTACAGATACGCAGTATTTT. The encoded protein is CASSLTSGSTDTQYF. Based on the CDR3 plus reference TRBV11-3 and TRBJ2-3, the full variable domain is EAGVVQSPRYKIIEKKQPVAFWCNPISGHNTLYWYLQNLGQGPELLIRYENEEAVDDSQLPKDRFSAERLKGVDSTLKIQPAELGDSAVYLCASSLTSGSTDTQYFGPGTRLTVL.

The chain employs TRBV15 and TRBJ2-3; D may match TRBD1 or TRBD2 (6 bases each). Trimming took off 3 bases at V and 5 bases at J, with 18 bases between the two ends. The CDR3 spans 16 residues. Germline CDR1 is LNHNV and CDR2 is YYDKDF (reference sequence). The CDR3: CATSRVGGAGGDTQYF. The CDR3 DNA reads as TGTGCCACCAGCAGGGTAGGGGGTGCCGGGGGAGATACGCAGTATTTT.

The chain recombines TRBV2 with TRBJ1-4; D call uncertain. V lost 3 bases and J 4 bases, leaving 9 bases between the germline ends. Germline loops: CDR1 SNHLY, CDR2 FYNNEI. The CDR3 extends over 14 amino acids. CDR3 loop: CASSDDQLNEKLFF. CDR3 sequence (DNA): TGTGCCAGCAGTGACGACCAGCTTAATGAAAAACTGTTTTTT. Full variable domain (rest looked up from reference TRBV2 and TRBJ1-4): EPEVTQTPSHQVTQMGQEVILRCVPISNHLYFYWYRQILGQKVEFLVSFYNNEISEKSEIFDDQFSVERPDGSNFTLKIRSTKLEDSAMYFCASSDDQLNEKLFFGSGTQLSVL.

The chain links TRBV6-5 to TRBJ1-5; D is possibly TRBD1 (6 bases). The V gene lost 10 bases and the J gene lost 0 bases, with 16 bases spanning the gap. The germline V gene has CDR1 MNHEY and CDR2 SVGAGI. CDR3 size: 15 residues. CDR3 residues: CATSLGRGSNQPQHF. CDR3 in DNA: TGTGCCACCTCGTTGGGCAGGGGTAGCAATCAGCCCCAGCATTTT.

The V call is TRBV15, the J call TRBJ2-1, with 10 bases fitting TRBD2. V was clipped by 6 bases and J by 5 bases; unmatched bases: 7. CDR1 is LNHNV, CDR2 YYDKDF, per germline (reference sequence). The CDR3 runs 15 residues. CDR3 DNA sequence: TGTGCCACCAGTGTAGCGGGAGGTCCGCACAATGAGCAGTTCTTC. It specifies CATSVAGGPHNEQFF.

This chain links TRBV19 with TRBJ2-1, with D possibly being TRBD2 (7 bases). CDR3 length: 15 residues. Germline V lookup: CDR1 LNHDA, CDR2 SQIVND (reference sequence). V lost 2 bases, J lost 5 bases, and 13 bases lay in between. This CDR3 reads CASSIRGGLDNEQFF. The CDR3 DNA reads TGTGCCAGTAGTATAAGGGGGGGCCTCGACAATGAGCAGTTCTTC.

This clone was counted only a few times. This chain connects TRBV11-2 to TRBJ1-5, with 8 bases lining up with TRBD1. The CDR3 spans 15 residues. The ends lost 5 bases at V and 2 bases at J; junction bases unmatched: 5. Germline V CDR1 and CDR2: SGHAT, FQNNGV. This CDR3 reads CASSPTGVGNQPQHF. The CDR3 DNA reads TGTGCCAGCAGCCCGACAGGGGTAGGCAATCAGCCCCAGCATTTT. The entire variable domain, with the rest obtained from reference TRBV11-2 and TRBJ1-5, is as follows: EAGVAQSPRYKIIEKRQSVAFWCNPISGHATLYWYQQILGQGPKLLIQFQNNGVVDDSQLPKDRFSAERLKGVDSTLKIQPAKLEDSAVYLCASSPTGVGNQPQHFGDGTRLSIL.

V gene TRBV10-2 combines with J gene TRBJ2-7; 7 bases line up with TRBD2. Germline V gene data show CDR1 as WSHSY and CDR2 as SAAADI. V gave up 8 bases and J gave up 6 bases; unmatched junction bases: 10. The CDR3 sequence is 13 residues long. CDR3 in amino acids: CASSGGGDTEQYF. CDR3 DNA: TGCGCCAGCTCGGGAGGAGGGGATACCGAGCAGTACTTC.

The CDR3 sequence: CASSVGDNYGYTF. The CDR3 bases are TGTGCCAGCAGCGTAGGAGACAACTATGGCTACACCTTC. V gene TRBV9 combines with J gene TRBJ1-2; D gene unclear. With 0 bases removed from V and 2 bases from J, the gap between germline ends came to 5 bases. CDR1 and CDR2 from the germline V gene are SGDLS and YYNGEE. There are 13 residues in the CDR3.

V is TRBV19 and J is TRBJ2-3, with 11 bases matching TRBD1. V dropped 1 base and J dropped 2; count of bases not matched to a gene: 8. The CDR3 has 18 residues. The germline gives CDR1 LNHDA, CDR2 SQIVND (reference sequence). In nucleotides, the CDR3 is TGTGCCAGTAGTATAGGTTTAGGGACAGGGGGTACCACAGATACGCAGTATTTT. Amino acids: CASSIGLGTGGTTDTQYF.

V and J are TRBV6-6 and TRBJ1-5; D gene ambiguous. The CDR3 runs 15 residues. Germline loops: CDR1 MNHNY, CDR2 SVGAGI (reference sequence). Trimming shortened V by 7 bases and J by 4 bases, and 17 bases separated the two germline ends. The CDR3 loop reads CASNETSLGNQPQHF. The CDR3, as DNA: TGTGCCAGCAACGAGACATCCCTGGGGAATCAGCCCCAGCATTTT.